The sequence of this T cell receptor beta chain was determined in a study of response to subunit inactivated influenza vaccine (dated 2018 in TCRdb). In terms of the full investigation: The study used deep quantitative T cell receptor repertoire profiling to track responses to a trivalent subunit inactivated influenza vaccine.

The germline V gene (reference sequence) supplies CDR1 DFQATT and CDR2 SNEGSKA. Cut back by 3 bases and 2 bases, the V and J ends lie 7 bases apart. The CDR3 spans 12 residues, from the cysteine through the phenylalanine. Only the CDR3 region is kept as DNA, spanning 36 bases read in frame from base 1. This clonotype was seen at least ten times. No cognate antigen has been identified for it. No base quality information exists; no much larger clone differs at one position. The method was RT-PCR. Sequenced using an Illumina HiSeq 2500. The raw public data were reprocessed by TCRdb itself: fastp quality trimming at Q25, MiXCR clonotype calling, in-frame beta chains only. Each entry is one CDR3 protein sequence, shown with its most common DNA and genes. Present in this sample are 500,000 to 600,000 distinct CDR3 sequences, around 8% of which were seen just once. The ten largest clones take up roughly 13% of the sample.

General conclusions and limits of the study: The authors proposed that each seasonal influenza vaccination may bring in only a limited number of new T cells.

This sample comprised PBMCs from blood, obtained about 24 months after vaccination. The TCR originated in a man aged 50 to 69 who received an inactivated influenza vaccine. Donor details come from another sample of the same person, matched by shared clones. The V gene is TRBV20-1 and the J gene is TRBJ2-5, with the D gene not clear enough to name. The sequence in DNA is TGCAGTGCTAGTGACTGGCAAGAGACCCAGTACTTC. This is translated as CSASDWQETQYF.